These T cell receptor beta chains were read from a single sample in a study of shared clonotypes between healthy human individuals. Method: immunoSEQ multiplex PCR; TCRdb's copy keeps in-frame clones and lacks some. The table has under 2.5 million clones, 85% to 95% seen once; the top ten hold more than 0.35%. The specimen sequenced was naive CD4+ T cells from PBMCs. These receptors originate from a man aged 18 to 29 in good health. Some clones in this sample may be carry-over from other donors' samples. Both conserved end residues are part of each CDR3. A D gene is named only where the DNA matches it firmly. Clone size is not always given. Where it is, it says once, few, many or a class for expanded clones.

V gene: TRBV4-2; CDR3 length: 17; clone size: -; J gene: TRBJ2-7; D gene: TRBD2; CDR3 protein: CASSQPRTSGGFYEQYF; CDR3 DNA: TGTGCCAGCAGCCAACCCCGGACTAGCGGGGGGTTCTACGAGCAGTACTTC
V gene: TRBV27; CDR3 length: 13; clone size: -; J gene: TRBJ2-1; D gene: -; CDR3 protein: CASSLFSRREQFF; CDR3 DNA: TGTGCCAGCAGTTTATTTTCCAGAAGGGAGCAGTTCTTC
V gene: TRBV29-1; CDR3 length: 14; clone size: -; J gene: TRBJ1-1; D gene: -; CDR3 protein: CSVEVRGQNTEAFF; CDR3 DNA: TGCAGCGTTGAGGTGCGGGGACAGAACACTGAAGCTTTCTTT
V gene: TRBV28; CDR3 length: 12; clone size: -; J gene: TRBJ2-3; D gene: -; CDR3 protein: CASSDARGTQYF; CDR3 DNA: TGTGCCAGCAGTGACGCTCGTGGGACGCAGTATTTT
V gene: TRBV4-1; CDR3 length: 15; clone size: -; J gene: TRBJ1-2; D gene: -; CDR3 protein: CASSPSRGSFYGYTF; CDR3 DNA: TGCGCCAGCAGCCCATCGAGGGGTAGCTTCTATGGCTACACCTTC
V gene: TRBV28; CDR3 length: 16; clone size: -; J gene: TRBJ2-7; D gene: -; CDR3 protein: CASSLWGGTLFIEQYF; CDR3 DNA: TGTGCCAGCAGTTTATGGGGCGGGACGCTGTTTATAGAGCAGTACTTC
V gene: TRBV2; CDR3 length: 14; clone size: few; J gene: TRBJ1-5; D gene: -; CDR3 protein: CASSTQGRNQPQHF; CDR3 DNA: TGTGCCAGCAGTACTCAGGGGAGGAATCAGCCCCAGCATTTT
V gene: TRBV28; CDR3 length: 15; clone size: -; J gene: TRBJ1-5; D gene: TRBD1; CDR3 protein: CASSFPRGLHQPQHF; CDR3 DNA: TGTGCCAGCAGTTTCCCCAGGGGGCTTCATCAGCCCCAGCATTTT
V gene: TRBV11-3; CDR3 length: 16; clone size: -; J gene: TRBJ2-1; D gene: -; CDR3 protein: CASSLWAGRPYNEQFF; CDR3 DNA: TGTGCCAGCAGCTTATGGGCAGGGAGACCCTACAATGAGCAGTTCTTC
V gene: TRBV5-5; CDR3 length: 14; clone size: -; J gene: TRBJ1-5; D gene: -; CDR3 protein: CASRPGGSNQPQHF; CDR3 DNA: TGTGCCAGCCGTCCGGGGGGGAGCAATCAGCCCCAGCATTTT